This TCR beta chain appears in the sequencing data of a study of shared clonotypes between healthy human individuals. Study results and caveats: Relative to memory subsets, naive subsets generally showed larger estimated richness.

Germline V gives CDR1 MNHEY, CDR2 SMNVEV (reference sequence). Trimming shortened V by 6 bases and J by 5 bases, and 14 bases separated the two germline ends. This CDR3 comprises 14 residues. Naive CD8 populations comprised CD45RO-negative cells positively selected for CCR7, excluding terminally differentiated effector memory CD45RA+ cells. Every subset had its genomic DNA shared out evenly among several immunoSEQ plates. TCRdb keeps only in-frame clones here, not all; method: immunoSEQ multiplex PCR. The table has about 800,000 clones, 96% seen once. On this clone: Antigen: not known.

This clonotype was obtained from a young man in good health. The chain employs TRBV27 and TRBJ2-1; unclear D gene. Sequenced: naive CD8+ T cells sorted from blood. DNA of the CDR3: TGTGCCAGCAGAGATCTCCCCGTCAACAATGAGCAGTTCTTC. Translation gives CASRDLPVNNEQFF.